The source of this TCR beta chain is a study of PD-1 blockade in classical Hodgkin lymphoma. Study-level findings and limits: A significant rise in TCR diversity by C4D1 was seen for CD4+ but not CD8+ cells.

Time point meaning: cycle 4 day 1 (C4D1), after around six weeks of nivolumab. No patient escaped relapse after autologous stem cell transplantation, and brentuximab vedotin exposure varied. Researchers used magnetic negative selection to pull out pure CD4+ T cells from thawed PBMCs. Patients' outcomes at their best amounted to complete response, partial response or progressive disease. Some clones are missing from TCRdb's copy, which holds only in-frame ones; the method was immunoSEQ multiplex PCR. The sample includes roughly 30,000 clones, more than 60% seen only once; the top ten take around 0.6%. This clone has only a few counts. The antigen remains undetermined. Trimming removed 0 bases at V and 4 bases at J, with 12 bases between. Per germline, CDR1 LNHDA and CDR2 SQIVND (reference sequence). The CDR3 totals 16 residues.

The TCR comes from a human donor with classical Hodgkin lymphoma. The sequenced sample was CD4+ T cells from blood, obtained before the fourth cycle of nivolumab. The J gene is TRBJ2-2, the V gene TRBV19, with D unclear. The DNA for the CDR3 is TGTGCCAGTAGTATAGATATGTGGCAACTCACCGGGGAGCTGTTTTTT. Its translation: CASSIDMWQLTGELFF. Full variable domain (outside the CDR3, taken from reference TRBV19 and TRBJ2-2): DGGITQSPKYLFRKEGQNVTLSCEQNLNHDAMYWYRQDPGQGLRLIYYSQIVNDFQKGDIAEGYSVSREKKESFPLTVTSAQKNPTAFYLCASSIDMWQLTGELFFGEGSRLTVL.